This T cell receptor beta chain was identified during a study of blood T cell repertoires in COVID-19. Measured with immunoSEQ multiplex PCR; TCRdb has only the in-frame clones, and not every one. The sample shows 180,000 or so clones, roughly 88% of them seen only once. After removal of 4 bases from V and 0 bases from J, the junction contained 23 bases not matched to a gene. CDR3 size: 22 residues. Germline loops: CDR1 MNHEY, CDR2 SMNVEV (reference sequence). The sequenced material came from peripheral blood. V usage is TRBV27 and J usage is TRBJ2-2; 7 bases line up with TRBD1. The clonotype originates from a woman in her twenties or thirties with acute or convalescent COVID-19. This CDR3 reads CASSSYQSRPGQRYPNTGELFF. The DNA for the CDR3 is TGTGCCAGCAGTTCCTATCAATCGCGTCCGGGACAGAGATACCCGAACACCGGGGAGCTGTTTTTT.